This T cell receptor (beta chain) was identified during a study of PD-1 blockade in classical Hodgkin lymphoma. Study-level information: Nivolumab was given intravenously to patients at 3 mg/kg every 2 weeks. Notes on the study in general: Complete responders' baseline diversity resembled that of newly diagnosed patients. Researchers reported that CD4+ TCR diversity, though not CD8+, rose significantly by C4D1.

CDR3 size: 17 residues. Germline CDR1 is LNHDA and CDR2 is SQIVND (reference sequence). V shed 5 bases and J 1 base; nucleotides not matched to a gene: 8. The method was immunoSEQ multiplex PCR; TCRdb's version includes in-frame clones alone and lacks a portion of them. Found here are about 30,000 clones, roughly 87% of them singletons; the top ten hold 18%. As to this clone: Its antigen is still unknown.

The sample's time point: cycle 4 day 1 (C4D1), after 6 weeks of nivolumab. There was relapse after autologous stem cell transplantation in every patient, and there was variation in brentuximab vedotin exposure. The receptor was isolated from a human donor with classical Hodgkin lymphoma. V usage is TRBV19 and J usage is TRBJ1-5; 10 nucleotides align to TRBD1. This specimen consisted of peripheral blood mononuclear cells (PBMCs), obtained before the fourth cycle of nivolumab. CDR3: CASSRTRTGGSNQPQHF. Written as DNA, the CDR3 is TGTGCCAGTAGTCGGACCCGGACAGGGGGAAGCAATCAGCCCCAGCATTTT.